The 28 T cell receptor beta chains listed next were all sequenced from one sample in a study of blood T cells in healthy people across ages. The second PCR ran about 6 to 12 cycles with a sample-barcoded 5' primer and J-beta primers. MiXCR, applied by TCRdb to the 5' RACE reads, yields one record per CDR3 protein. The profile covers 870,000 or so distinct CDR3 sequences, with 29% appearing a single time and approximately 15% taken by the ten largest. The sample was blood. The receptors originated from a woman aged 80 or older in good health.

This clonotype was recorded many times. The V call is TRBV20-1, the J call TRBJ1-5; D not certain. Germline V gives CDR1 DFQATT, CDR2 SNEGSKA (reference sequence). This CDR3 has 12 amino acids. Trimming cost V 7 bases and J 5 bases, with 12 bases left between them. The CDR3 region has the DNA TGCAGTGTGTATAGGGAGGATCAGCCCCAGCATTTT. This sequence encodes CSVYREDQPQHF.

The genes are TRBV11-2 and TRBJ2-5, with D possibly being TRBD1 or TRBD2 (6 bases each). The CDR3 totals 16 residues. Germline CDR1 reads SGHAT; CDR2 reads FQNNGV. The CDR3 sequence is CTSSSQIGGGQQTQYF. The CDR3 coding sequence is TGTACTAGCAGCTCACAGATCGGAGGGGGGCAGCAGACCCAGTACTTC.

Concerning this clonotype itself: Just one base apart from a much larger clone, this may be a read error. The rearrangement links TRBV6-2 or TRBV6-3 to TRBJ2-5; 9 bases match TRBD2. This CDR3 comprises 13 residues. With 2 bases clipped from V and 11 bases from J, the junction kept 6 bases outside the gene matches. Germline assignment: CDR1 MNHEY and CDR2 SVGEGT. This CDR3 reads CASSYGVAGEQYF. The CDR3, as DNA: TGTGCCAGCAGTTACGGGGTAGCGGGGGAGCAGTACTTC.

The chain couples TRBV10-3 to TRBJ2-5; D is uncertain. The tail of the sequence fits TRBJ2-7 better, so the J call may be wrong. CDR3 length: 11 residues. Germline loops: CDR1 ENHRY, CDR2 SYGVKD. The CDR3 protein is CATNDLYEQYF. CDR3 coding DNA: TGTGCCACCAACGATCTGTACGAGCAGTACTTC.

The sample holds a few counts of this clonotype. This sequence joins TRBV6-1 and TRBJ1-1; possible D gene TRBD1, 5 bases. V gave up 6 bases and J gave up 1 base, with 21 bases separating them. The CDR3 totals 17 residues. CDR1 is MNHNS and CDR2 is SASEGT in the germline V gene. The CDR3 is CASSQSGVGAWNTEAFF. In DNA form, the CDR3 reads TGTGCCAGCAGCCAGTCGGGGGTCGGGGCGTGGAACACTGAAGCTTTCTTT.

This clonotype appeared a single time. The chain couples TRBV7-2 to TRBJ1-5, with D perhaps TRBD1 (5 bases). The CDR3 contains 13 residues. The V gene's germline CDR1 is SGHTA and CDR2 FQGNSA. V shed 5 bases and J shed 6 bases, with 11 bases lying between them. The CDR3: CASSPQTAQPQHF. CDR3 nucleotide sequence: TGTGCCAGCAGCCCCCAGACAGCTCAGCCCCAGCATTTT.

This clonotype was counted between two and nine times. The CDR3 bases are TGTGCCAGCAGCGTAGTTAGCGGGGGGGCTTCGGCCGGGGAGCTGTTTTTT. This codes for CASSVVSGGASAGELFF. The V gene is TRBV9, the J gene TRBJ2-2; 11 bases fit TRBD2. CDR3 length: 17 residues. Germline-derived CDR1 and CDR2 are SGDLS and YYNGEE. Germline trimming cut 0 bases from V and 6 bases from J; bases unmatched to any gene: 7. Full variable domain (remainder filled in from reference TRBV9 and TRBJ2-2): DSGVTQTPKHLITATGQRVTLRCSPRSGDLSVYWYQQSLDQGLQFLIQYYNGEERAKGNILERFSAQQFPDLHSELNLSSLELGDSALYFCASSVVSGGASAGELFFGEGSRLTVL.

The chain recombines TRBV14 with TRBJ2-6; no clear D gene. Germline CDR1 is SGHDN and CDR2 is FVKESK. The CDR3 runs 15 residues. V was shortened by 6 bases and J by 4 bases, with 13 bases between the two germline ends. This CDR3 reads CASSRRWRGANVLTF. CDR3 coding DNA: TGTGCCAGCAGTCGAAGGTGGCGCGGGGCCAACGTCCTGACTTTC.

This sequence joins TRBV12-3 or TRBV12-4 and TRBJ1-1, with TRBD1 as a possible D gene (6 bases). With 0 bases removed from V and 6 bases from J, the gap between germline ends came to 17 bases. CDR3 length: 16 amino acids. CDR3 in DNA: TGTGCCAGCAGTTTAGCGGGACACCTTTTAAGCGCTGAAGCTTTCTTT. Translation: CASSLAGHLLSAEAFF.

V gene TRBV5-1 combines with J gene TRBJ1-2; 7 nucleotides line up with TRBD1. V shed 0 bases and J 6 bases; nucleotides not matched to a gene: 8. The length of the CDR3 is 15 residues. Germline V gene sequence: CDR1 SGHRS, CDR2 YFSETQ. CDR3 DNA: TGCGCCAGCAGCTTGGAAGGGGGCGCAGGAAATGGCTACACCTTC. Translation gives CASSLEGGAGNGYTF.

The J gene is TRBJ2-2, the V gene TRBV2; the D is unclear. The germline V gene encodes CDR1 SNHLY and CDR2 FYNNEI. The V and J ends lost 6 bases and 2 bases respectively, with 13 bases between them. The CDR3 spans 15 residues. The CDR3 loop is CASRALRTNTGELFF. The CDR3 DNA reads TGTGCCAGCAGAGCCCTAAGAACTAACACCGGGGAGCTGTTTTTT.

The chain combines TRBV7-8 with TRBJ2-3; weak D call: TRBD2 (7 bases). Trimming left V 3 bases short and J 5 bases short, with 18 bases between. This CDR3 is 16 amino acids long. Germline V gene data show CDR1 as SGHVS and CDR2 as FQNEAQ. The DNA of the CDR3 is TGTGCCAGCAGCTTTGGGTGGGGAGGGGGGCAAGATACGCAGTATTTT. Protein product: CASSFGWGGGQDTQYF.

The CDR3 is CASSPRLAGVYNEQFF. DNA of the CDR3: TGTGCCAGCAGCCCGAGGCTAGCGGGAGTCTACAATGAGCAGTTCTTC. V and J are TRBV7-2 and TRBJ2-1, with 10 bases matching TRBD2. The CDR3 loop spans 16 amino acids. Germline-derived CDR1 and CDR2 are SGHTA and FQGNSA. J gave up 3 bases and V 5 bases, and 7 bases lay outside the gene matches.

The CDR3 protein is CASRKSPGRFTGELFF. DNA of the CDR3: TGTGCCAGCAGAAAATCCCCGGGACGCTTCACCGGGGAGCTGTTTTTT. The V gene is TRBV5-6, the J gene TRBJ2-2; D could derive from TRBD1 or TRBD2 (5 bases each). Germline V gene data show CDR1 as SGHDT and CDR2 as YYEEEE. The CDR3 covers 16 residues. The germline V and J ends were trimmed by 5 bases and 4 bases, with 18 bases remaining between them. The full variable domain, in which reference TRBV5-6 and TRBJ2-2 provide the parts outside the CDR3, is DAGVTQSPTHLIKTRGQQVTLRCSPKSGHDTVSWYQQALGQGPQFIFQYYEEEERQRGNFPDRFSGHQFPNYSSELNVNALLLGDSALYLCASRKSPGRFTGELFFGEGSRLTVL.

This clonotype was picked up many times. The rearrangement links TRBV7-6 to TRBJ2-1; TRBD1 matches 7 bases. The CDR3 consists of 13 residues. After removal of 6 bases from V and 7 bases from J, the junction contained 6 bases not matched to a gene. Germline-derived CDR1 and CDR2 are SGHVS and FNYEAQ. CDR3 DNA: TGTGCCAGCAGTCCACAGGGGTGGAATGAGCAGTTCTTC. Translated, it gives CASSPQGWNEQFF. The entire variable domain, with the rest obtained from reference TRBV7-6 and TRBJ2-1, is as follows: GAGVSQSPRYKVTKRGQDVALRCDPISGHVSLYWYRQALGQGPEFLTYFNYEAQQDKSGLPNDRFSAERPEGSISTLTIQRTEQRDSAMYRCASSPQGWNEQFFGPGTRLTVL.

V usage is TRBV18 and J usage is TRBJ1-1, with 8 bases that match TRBD1. The V gene's germline CDR1 is KGHSH and CDR2 LQKENI. Trimming removed 5 bases from V and 4 bases from J; junction bases left unmatched: 6. CDR3 length: 14 residues. The CDR3 sequence is CASSTGGGRTEAFF. CDR3 DNA: TGTGCCAGCTCAACAGGGGGAGGGCGCACTGAAGCTTTCTTT.

This clonotype was recorded many times. The chain has TRBV3-1 and TRBJ2-5, with TRBD2 identical over 13 bases. The CDR3 runs 19 residues. After removal of 2 bases from V and 5 bases from J, the junction contained 14 bases not matched to a gene. The germline CDR1 and CDR2 sequences are LGHDT and YNNKEL (reference sequence). The CDR3 coding sequence is TGTGCCAGCAGCCAAAGGGCCAGAACTAGCGGGGGGGCCCAGGAGACCCAGTACTTC. This codes for CASSQRARTSGGAQETQYF.

This clonotype appeared a few times. The chain carries TRBV6-2 or TRBV6-3 and TRBJ1-5; weak D call: TRBD1 (5 bases). Germline assignment: CDR1 MNHEY and CDR2 SVGEGT. V lost 2 bases, J lost 2 bases, and 16 bases lay in between. The CDR3 totals 17 residues. CDR3 region: CASSYAQGGVGNQPQHF. In DNA, the CDR3 is TGTGCCAGCAGTTACGCGCAGGGAGGTGTCGGCAATCAGCCCCAGCATTTT.

This chain joins TRBV2 and TRBJ1-1; D is undetermined. Germline lookup yields CDR1 SNHLY and CDR2 FYNNEI. V lost 2 bases to trimming and J lost 3 bases, with 1 base between them. The CDR3 loop spans 11 amino acids. This CDR3 reads CASSEYTEAFF. DNA for the CDR3: TGTGCCAGCAGTGAATACACTGAAGCTTTCTTT.

J is TRBJ1-1 and V is TRBV7-2, with 9 bases identical to TRBD1. With 1 base clipped from V and 3 bases from J, the junction kept 12 bases outside the gene matches. Per the germline V gene, CDR1 is SGHTA and CDR2 is FQGNSA. This CDR3 is 18 amino acids long. CDR3 nucleotides: TGTGCCAGCAGCTTAGTTCCGGACAGGGGACATGTGGACACTGAAGCTTTCTTT. This encodes CASSLVPDRGHVDTEAFF.

In this sample, this clonotype turned up many times. J is TRBJ2-5 and V is TRBV7-2, with 9 bases lining up with TRBD2. The J segment lost 2 bases and the V segment lost 0 bases, leaving 13 bases of the junction unmatched. The CDR3 is 19 residues long. Germline assignment: CDR1 SGHTA and CDR2 FQGNSA. The CDR3 nucleotides read TGTGCCAGCAGCTTAGCTTCCTGGCGGGGGGGCCGTTTGCAAGAGACCCAGTACTTC. Protein sequence: CASSLASWRGGRLQETQYF.

This clonotype was counted at least ten times. The chain is built from TRBV5-1 and TRBJ2-6; TRBD1 agrees at 8 bases. Germline V gene data show CDR1 as SGHRS and CDR2 as YFSETQ. The CDR3 is 16 residues long. The trim removed 3 bases at V and 3 bases at J, leaving 5 bases unmatched. The CDR3 protein is CASSSRTGIGANVLTF. The CDR3 DNA reads as TGCGCCAGCAGCTCACGGACAGGGATTGGGGCCAACGTCCTGACTTTC.

This clonotype was seen at least ten times. In nucleotides, the CDR3 is TGTGCCAGCAGCTTCGACAGATCGAGCTCCTACGAGCAGTACTTC. The encoded protein is CASSFDRSSSYEQYF. This sequence joins TRBV21-1 and TRBJ2-7; the D call in the table, TRBD1, was not verified against the DNA. TRBV21-1 has pseudogene status. This CDR3 spans 15 amino acids.

Regarding this clonotype: An end of the junction differs from the germline gene, which may be a read error. The chain links TRBV28 to TRBJ2-2, with D tentatively TRBD2 (7 bases). This CDR3 is built from 16 residues. Looked up from germline, CDR1 is MDHEN and CDR2 is SYDVKM. The CDR3 DNA reads TGTGCCGGCAGTTCCCCCCGGGGGGCGAACACCGGGGAGCGGTTTTTT. Protein: CAGSSPRGANTGERFF.

This clonotype was counted ten times or more. The chain combines TRBV6-6 with TRBJ1-1; 9 bases fit TRBD1. CDR3 size: 13 residues. The germline V gene encodes CDR1 MNHNY and CDR2 SVGAGI (reference sequence). With V trimmed by 6 bases and J by 4 bases, 3 bases remained unmatched. The CDR3 sequence: CASRGQGPTEAFF. The CDR3 DNA reads TGTGCCAGCAGGGGACAGGGCCCCACTGAAGCTTTCTTT.

This rearrangement joins TRBV9 to TRBJ2-3; D possibly matches TRBD1 or TRBD2 (5 bases each). This CDR3 region has 16 residues. Trimming cost V 3 bases and J 5 bases, with 19 bases left between them. The germline V gene encodes CDR1 SGDLS and CDR2 YYNGEE. The CDR3 nucleotides read TGTGCCAGCAGCGCCCGACCGGGACCCAAAGGAGATACGCAGTATTTT. Translation: CASSARPGPKGDTQYF.

Only a few counts were recorded for this clonotype. This chain joins TRBV5-1 and TRBJ2-3; D gene unclear. From germline, CDR1 is SGHRS and CDR2 YFSETQ. CDR3 length: 15 amino acids. V lost 4 bases and J 1 base, leaving 13 bases between the germline ends. Written as DNA, the CDR3 is TGCGCCAGCAGCCAGGACGTATCCGGCACAGATACGCAGTATTTT. Protein sequence: CASSQDVSGTDTQYF.

This clonotype has only a few counts. A clone one base away is much larger, so this may be a read error. The CDR3 sequence is CASSFPGADYGYTF. In nucleotides, the CDR3 is TGTGCCAGCAGCTTCCCGGGAGCTGACTATGGCTACACCTTC. This sequence joins TRBV7-2 and TRBJ1-2; no reliable D call. Germline CDR1 and CDR2: SGHTA and FQGNSA. The CDR3 covers 14 residues. Between the trimmed V and J ends, which lost 3 bases and 3 bases, there was a span of 11 bases.